This TCR beta chain derives from a study of blood T cell repertoires in COVID-19. Study context: Samples representing acute and convalescent COVID-19 were sourced from the United States, Italy and Spain. T cells, B-cell-depleted T cells, or PBMCs provided the cDNA or gDNA that served as material.

Per the authors' pipeline: Reference gene primer amplification gave estimated nucleated cell counts. Assay used: immunoSEQ multiplex PCR; TCRdb lists only in-frame clones, some missing. From that table come the V and J calls and clone size; the DNA was used to work out D and trimming. This sample yields about 47,000 clones, of which 65% to 85% are seen a single time; under 30% belongs to the top ten. The trim removed 4 bases at V and 6 bases at J, leaving 14 bases unmatched. Germline CDR1 reads SGHRS; CDR2 reads YFSETQ. The CDR3 loop spans 18 amino acids. The V call is TRBV5-1, the J call TRBJ2-7; 15 bases align to TRBD2. The TCR was taken from a woman of 80 years or more with COVID-19, enrolled during active disease. The specimen was peripheral blood. The CDR3 DNA follows: TGCGCCAGCAGCAACTCGGGACTAGCGGGAGGCACCTCTGGCGAGCAGTACTTC. Translating gives CASSNSGLAGGTSGEQYF.